Listed below are T cell receptor beta chains from one sample, sequenced in a study of patients and donors after allogeneic stem cell transplantation. TCRdb passed the RT-PCR reads through MiXCR, listing each CDR3 protein once. The repertoire consists of under 200,000 distinct CDR3 sequences, with roughly 31% occurring once and the leading ten covering around 3.2%. The sequenced sample was blood, either unsorted or a sorted T cell fraction (not recorded which). Receptor source: a human donor who was either an allogeneic HSCT recipient or a stem cell or donor lymphocyte infusion donor (not recorded which). It is not recorded whose cells these are; they may come from a transplant donor. Both conserved end residues are part of each CDR3. Each record gives: J gene, D gene, clone size, V gene, CDR3 DNA, CDR3 protein. A D gene is named only where the DNA matches it firmly. Size is stated for part of the rows, as once, few or many counts, or as a class when the clone is expanded.

TRBJ2-1,.,few,TRBV5-3,TGTGCCAGAAGCCTAAAGCCTCGTAGTTCCTACAATGAGCAGTTCTTC,CARSLKPRSSYNEQFF
TRBJ2-5,.,.,TRBV11-1,TGTGCCAGCAGCTCGGCGGTTGGGCAAGGAGAGACCCAGTACTTC,CASSSAVGQGETQYF
TRBJ2-7,.,.,TRBV20-1,TGCAGTGCTGGAGATCCAGGAGGAGGTACCTACGAGCAGTACTTC,CSAGDPGGGTYEQYF
TRBJ2-2,TRBD1,.,TRBV2,TGTGCCAGCAGACAGACAGGGTCGTTGTTTTTT,CASRQTGSLFF
TRBJ2-5,TRBD2,.,TRBV28,TGTGCCAGCAGGCCGCAGGCTTGGGGACTAGCGAAAGAGACCCAGTACTTC,CASRPQAWGLAKETQYF
TRBJ2-3,TRBD2,.,TRBV3-1,TGTGCCAGCAGCGTTTCTCGGGAGGGCCGGGATACGCAGTATTTT,CASSVSREGRDTQYF
TRBJ1-4,TRBD1,many,TRBV27,TGTGCCAGCAGTTTATTAGAGGGGGCGGGAGAAAAACTGTTTTTT,CASSLLEGAGEKLFF
TRBJ2-7,.,many,TRBV6-5,TGTGCCAGCAGTTTGGGCCCGCTCTACGAGCAGTACTTC,CASSLGPLYEQYF
TRBJ1-1,.,few,TRBV7-8,TGTGCCAGCAGCCTAACTCGGACTGAAGCTTTCTTT,CASSLTRTEAFF
TRBJ1-2,.,few,TRBV12-3/TRBV12-4,TGTGCCAGCAGTGAAACAGATCTTCTTTATGGCTACACCTTC,CASSETDLLYGYTF
TRBJ2-7,TRBD1,.,TRBV5-1,TGCGCCAGCAGCTTGAAACAGGGGCCCGCCTACGAGCAGTACTTC,CASSLKQGPAYEQYF
TRBJ2-6,.,.,TRBV4-3,TGCGCCAGCAGCCCCAGGAGCTCTGGGGCCAACGTCCTGACTTTC,CASSPRSSGANVLTF
TRBJ2-4,.,few,TRBV10-2,TGCGCCACCCGCGGCGGGGTGGAGGATTTAGCCAAAAACATTCAGTACTTC,CATRGGVEDLAKNIQYF
TRBJ2-3,TRBD2,.,TRBV7-3,TGTGCCAGCAGCTTATTCCCTAGCGGGAGCCCAGATACGCAGTATTTT,CASSLFPSGSPDTQYF
TRBJ1-5,TRBD1,few,TRBV20-1,TGCAGTGCTACGACAGGGGCGGGGAGACAGCCCCAGCATTTT,CSATTGAGRQPQHF
TRBJ2-3,TRBD2,few,TRBV12-3/TRBV12-4,TGTGCCAGCAGGATTAGCGGGGTGGGCACAGATACGCAGTATTTT,CASRISGVGTDTQYF
TRBJ2-2,TRBD2,.,TRBV29-1,TGCAGCGTGGGACTAGCGGTCAACACCGGGGAGCTGTTTTTT,CSVGLAVNTGELFF
TRBJ2-1,TRBD2,.,TRBV4-3,TGCGCCAGCAGCCCCCTAACAGCGGGGCTGGGTGAGCAGTTCTTC,CASSPLTAGLGEQFF
TRBJ1-5,TRBD1,few,TRBV7-6,TGTGCCAGCAGCTCGTACAGGGGTCTTAATCAGCCCCAGCATTTT,CASSSYRGLNQPQHF
TRBJ2-5,TRBD2,.,TRBV9,TGTGCCAGCAGCGTATTAGCGGGGGAGACCTGGGAGACCCAGTACTTC,CASSVLAGETWETQYF
TRBJ2-7,.,.,TRBV6-5,TGTGCCAGCAGCTCTTTTCCTTACGAGCAGTACTTC,CASSSFPYEQYF
TRBJ2-7,.,many,TRBV6-5,TGTGCCAGCAGTCCCCTGCCCCCCTCCTACGAGCAGTACTTC,CASSPLPPSYEQYF
TRBJ1-1,TRBD1,few,TRBV10-3,TGTGCCATCAGTTGGACAGGGGGGAACACTGAAGCTTTCTTT,CAISWTGGNTEAFF
TRBJ1-2,.,.,TRBV7-8,TGTGCCAGCAGCCCCATCGGGCGGGGCTACACCTTC,CASSPIGRGYTF
TRBJ2-5,.,.,TRBV11-2,TGTGCCAGCACCCTGAAGGATACTAGCCGCGGGCAAGAGACCCAGTACTTC,CASTLKDTSRGQETQYF
TRBJ2-5,TRBD1,.,TRBV5-1,TGCGCCAGCAGCTTGGCGACAGGGGCGGAGACCCAGTACTTC,CASSLATGAETQYF
TRBJ2-2,TRBD1,.,TRBV24-1,TGTGCCACCAGTGACCACAGGGGAACCGGGGAGCTGTTTTTT,CATSDHRGTGELFF